This T cell receptor beta chain was retrieved from a study of cytomegalovirus exposure and HLA in healthy donors. Note on this clone: Antigen: not known.

Study-wide results and limits: In a later analysis, HLA-associated beta chains showed higher expansion and lower generation probabilities than comparable chains. HLA alleles were associated with fewer than 20,000 TCR beta sequences in a later analysis at 0.05 false discovery rate. When a later analysis was performed, an Asian-associated ancestry cluster reportedly had fewer N-insertions than the approximately 600-donor mean.

Both 60 Vbeta primers and 13 Jbeta primers went into the PCR. Clones were read by immunoSEQ multiplex PCR, and TCRdb kept only the in-frame ones, dropping some. The sample shows 120,000 or so clones, 75% of them seen only once. V lost 0 bases to trimming and J lost 3 bases, with 3 bases between them. Per the germline V gene, CDR1 is LNHNV and CDR2 is YYDKDF (reference sequence). The CDR3 length is 12 residues. This sequence was found in a woman in her 50s in good health and CMV-seronegative. Sequencing was done on a sample of PBMCs. The chain couples TRBV15 to TRBJ2-7; D call uncertain. CDR3 loop: CATSRDGYEQYF. The DNA for the CDR3 is TGTGCCACCAGCAGAGACGGCTACGAGCAGTACTTC.